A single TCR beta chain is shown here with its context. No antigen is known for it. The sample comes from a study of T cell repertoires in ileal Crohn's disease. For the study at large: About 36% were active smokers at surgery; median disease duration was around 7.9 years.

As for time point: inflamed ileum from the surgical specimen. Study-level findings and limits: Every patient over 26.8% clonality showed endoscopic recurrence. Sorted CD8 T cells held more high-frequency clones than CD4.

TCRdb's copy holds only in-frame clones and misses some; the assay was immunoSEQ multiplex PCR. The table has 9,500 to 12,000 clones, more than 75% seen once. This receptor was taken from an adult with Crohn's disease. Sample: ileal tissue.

The CDR3 DNA sequence: TGTGCCAGCAGTGACTCCAGAGAGGGACTCTATGGCTACACCTTC. Amino acids: CASSDSREGLYGYTF. The chain uses TRBV6-4 and TRBJ1-2; D perhaps matches TRBD1 (5 bases). The CDR3 consists of 15 residues. Trimming stripped 0 bases from V and 4 bases from J, with 12 bases between. Germline CDR1 and CDR2: MRHNA and SNTAGT.